The 18 T cell receptor beta chains in this list originate from one sample, sequenced in a study of T cell clonality in common variable immunodeficiency. Clones were sequenced by immunoSEQ multiplex PCR, and TCRdb holds only the in-frame ones, with some missing. The sample includes 60,000 to 75,000 clones, none of them occurring once. Material for sequencing was peripheral blood mononuclear cells. These TCRs come from a person aged 18-70 years in good health.

This clone was seen ten or more times. The CDR3 is cut off 3 residues early in the read; its end comes from the germline J gene. The gene calls are TRBV19 and TRBJ1-5; D unresolved. The CDR3 length is 14 residues. CDR1 LNHDA and CDR2 SQIVND come from the germline V gene (reference sequence). The V and J ends lost 3 bases and 6 bases respectively, with 12 bases between them. The covered CDR3 bases are TGTGCCAGTAGTATTTTTGGGCACGGTCAGCCC. Amino acids: CASSIFGHGQP. The whole CDR3 sequence reads CASSIFGHGQPQHF. Complete variable domain (other parts from reference TRBV19 and TRBJ1-5): DGGITQSPKYLFRKEGQNVTLSCEQNLNHDAMYWYRQDPGQGLRLIYYSQIVNDFQKGDIAEGYSVSREKKESFPLTVTSAQKNPTAFYLCASSIFGHGQPQHFGDGTRLSIL.

There are many counts of this clone. The CDR3 end is not reached by the read, which stops 3 residues before it; the germline J gene fills it in. The V call is TRBV10-3, the J call TRBJ2-1; TRBD2 matches 13 bases. CDR3 length: 20 amino acids. V shed 2 bases and J 0 bases; nucleotides not matched to a gene: 10. The germline gives CDR1 ENHRY, CDR2 SYGVKD. The DNA read from the CDR3 is TGTGCCATCAGTGAGGGTGGACTAGCGGGAGCCCCCAGCTCCTACAATGAG. Residues: CAISEGGLAGAPSSYNE. From start to end, the CDR3 is CAISEGGLAGAPSSYNEQFF.

This clone showed up many times. The read terminates 3 residues ahead of where the CDR3 ends, so the germline J gene completes it. The chain joins TRBV23-1 to TRBJ2-5, with TRBD1 as a possible D gene (6 bases). TRBV23-1 is annotated as an ORF whose role is uncertain. The V gene lost 6 bases and the J gene lost 4 bases, with 18 bases spanning the gap. This CDR3 is 15 amino acids long. The CDR3 region is CASRTGRGTRETQYF. The CDR3 DNA, read in part, is TGCGCCAGCAGGACAGGTCGAGGGACAAGAGAGACC.

Many counts were recorded for this clone. The CDR3 bases that were read are TGCAGTGCCCCCAGGCTAGCGGGAGGCACCGGGGAG. Translated, it gives CSAPRLAGGTGE. The whole CDR3 sequence is CSAPRLAGGTGELFF. The chain has TRBV20-1 and TRBJ2-2; 11 bases are a match to TRBD2. The read falls 3 residues short of the CDR3 end, and the missing part is taken from the germline J gene. V shed 6 bases, J shed 4 bases, and the junction held 7 bases outside the gene matches. Germline-derived CDR1 and CDR2 are DFQATT and SNEGSKA (reference sequence). The CDR3 has 15 residues.

This clone was detected many times. The CDR3 end falls 3 residues outside the read, so it is completed with the germline J gene. The chain links TRBV19 to TRBJ1-2, with 10 bases that match TRBD1. Looked up from germline, CDR1 is LNHDA and CDR2 is SQIVND (reference sequence). Germline trimming cut 7 bases from V and 7 bases from J; bases unmatched to any gene: 9. The CDR3 has 14 residues. CDR3 loop: CASTVTGGSFGYTF. The part of the CDR3 DNA that was read is TGTGCCAGTACTGTGACAGGGGGCTCTTTTGGC.

Concerning this clone itself: The missing CDR3 end, 3 residues past where the read stops, is filled in from the germline J gene. The rearrangement joins TRBV30 to TRBJ2-4; tentatively, D is TRBD1 (6 bases). This CDR3 has 12 residues. The germline gives CDR1 GTSNPN, CDR2 SVGIG (reference sequence). The covered CDR3 bases are TGTGCCTGCGGACAGTCAAACTATGGT. Translated, it gives CACGQSNYG. The full CDR3 is CACGQSNYGQYF.

The table lists this clone with many counts. The observed sequence ends 3 residues before the CDR3 terminus, with the missing tail filled in from the germline J gene. The chain employs TRBV14 and TRBJ2-7; TRBD2 agrees at 10 bases. This CDR3 has 17 residues. Germline values: CDR1 SGHDN, CDR2 FVKESK. The junction had 7 bases not matched to a gene; V was cut back by 2 bases and J by 0 bases. CDR3 amino acids: CASSQFGSSGSSYEQYF. CDR3 DNA, as far as it was read: TGTGCCAGCAGCCAATTCGGGTCTAGCGGGAGCTCCTACGAG.

This clone was counted many times. The CDR3 end falls 3 residues outside the read, so it is completed with the germline J gene. This chain connects TRBV12-3 or TRBV12-4 to TRBJ1-3; no firm D call. Trimming took off 4 bases at V and 4 bases at J, with 8 bases between the two ends. The CDR3 sequence is 13 residues long. The CDR3 sequence: CASSSSTGNTIYF. The CDR3 bases that were read are TGTGCCAGCAGTTCGAGTACAGGAAACACC.

At least ten counts were recorded for this clone. The read finishes 3 residues shy of the CDR3 end, and the germline J gene is used to complete it. The chain is built from TRBV15 and TRBJ2-7; 8 bases line up with TRBD1. Germline CDR1 is LNHNV and CDR2 is YYDKDF (reference sequence). Trimming removed 5 bases from V and 1 base from J; junction bases left unmatched: 7. The CDR3 runs to 15 residues. CDR3 bases read: TGTGCCACCAGCTTGGGGACAGGTATATCCTACGAG. Residues: CATSLGTGISYE. The whole CDR3 protein reads CATSLGTGISYEQYF. Full variable domain (rest looked up from reference TRBV15 and TRBJ2-7): DAMVIQNPRYQVTQFGKPVTLSCSQTLNHNVMYWYQQKSSQAPKLLFHYYDKDFNNEADTPDNFQSRRPNTSFCFLDIRSPGLGDTAMYLCATSLGTGISYEQYFGPGTRLTVT.

Many counts were recorded for this clone. The sequenced fragment ends 3 residues before the CDR3 boundary, so the rest is inferred from the germline J gene. The rearrangement links TRBV5-6 to TRBJ1-1; D is possibly TRBD1 (6 bases). The V gene lost 4 bases and the J gene lost 0 bases, with 10 bases spanning the gap. This CDR3 spans 14 amino acids. Per the germline V gene, CDR1 is SGHDT and CDR2 is YYEEEE. CDR3 bases read: TGTGCCAGCAGCATCAGGGGCCTGAACACTGAA. Translation: CASSIRGLNTE. The whole CDR3 reads CASSIRGLNTEAFF.

This clone was seen at least ten times. The read ends 3 residues early relative to the CDR3; the germline J gene fills the gap. The chain couples TRBV11-2 to TRBJ2-7; the match to TRBD1 covers 8 bases. CDR3 size: 14 residues. Germline loops: CDR1 SGHAT, CDR2 FQNNGV. The V segment lost 3 bases and the J segment 5 bases; nucleotides outside the gene matches: 6. CDR3 region: CASSFSRTGNEQYF. The sequenced CDR3 bases are TGTGCCAGCAGCTTTAGCCGGACAGGGAACGAG.

This clone was observed many times. The read terminates 3 residues ahead of where the CDR3 ends, so the germline J gene completes it. The chain employs TRBV6-1 and TRBJ1-6, with D possibly matching TRBD1 (5 bases). V dropped 3 bases and J dropped 5 bases, with 11 bases sitting between them. The length of the CDR3 is 15 residues. The germline V gene encodes CDR1 MNHNS and CDR2 SASEGT. The CDR3 is CASSESGGDNSPLHF. The CDR3 bases that were read are TGTGCCAGCAGTGAGAGCGGGGGGGATAATTCACCC.

This clone was seen at least ten times. The read ends 3 residues before the CDR3 terminus; that terminus is restored from the germline J gene. The chain recombines TRBV18 with TRBJ2-2, with 9 bases identical to TRBD2. Germline V lookup: CDR1 KGHSH, CDR2 LQKENI. J gave up 3 bases and V 3 bases, and 5 bases lay outside the gene matches. CDR3 length: 16 residues. The DNA read from the CDR3 is TGTGCCAGCTCACCCCTAGCGGGAAGCCACACCGGGGAG. Translating gives CASSPLAGSHTGE. In full, the CDR3 is CASSPLAGSHTGELFF.

This clone was seen at least ten times. The read comes to an end 3 residues before the CDR3 does, leaving the germline J gene to fill in the end. The V and J genes are TRBV30 and TRBJ2-1; TRBD2 agrees at 13 bases. The CDR3 runs to 17 residues. CDR1 is GTSNPN and CDR2 is SVGIG in the germline V gene (reference sequence). J gave up 8 bases and V 4 bases, and 14 bases lay outside the gene matches. The chain's CDR3 is CAWNTGTSGIQGDEQFF. The part of the CDR3 DNA that was read is TGTGCCTGGAATACCGGGACTAGCGGGATACAGGGTGATGAG.

This clone was counted many times. The read falls 3 residues short of the CDR3 end, and the missing part is taken from the germline J gene. The chain carries TRBV28 and TRBJ2-5; 8 bases line up with TRBD2. The CDR3 has 18 residues. V lost 1 base to trimming and J lost 1 base; unmatched junction nucleotides: 11. Germline V gives CDR1 MDHEN, CDR2 SYDVKM. The sequenced CDR3 bases are TGTGCCAGCAGTTTATATGCTACTAGCGGAAAACTCCAAGAGACC. Protein product: CASSLYATSGKLQET. The whole CDR3 protein is CASSLYATSGKLQETQYF.

This clone has a count of ten or more. Sequence at one end of the junction differs from germline and may be a read error. The CDR3 end falls 3 residues outside the read, so it is completed with the germline J gene. This chain connects TRBV7-7 to TRBJ2-5; tentatively, D is TRBD2 (5 bases). This CDR3 is built from 13 residues. Germline V gives CDR1 SSHAT, CDR2 FNYEAQ (reference sequence). The covered CDR3 bases are TGTGCTAGCAGCCGAGGGCTTCAAGAGACC. The encoded protein is CASSRGLQET. The full CDR3 protein reads CASSRGLQETQYF.

This clone was observed at least ten times. Read sequence stops 3 residues before the CDR3 end, and the germline J gene provides the missing end. The gene calls are TRBV5-1 and TRBJ2-4; D remains ambiguous. CDR1 is SGHRS, CDR2 YFSETQ, per germline. Trimming stripped 2 bases from V and 0 bases from J, with 9 bases between. The CDR3 length is 15 residues. The sequenced part of the CDR3 DNA is TGCGCCAGCAGCTTATCGTTGCGAGCCAAAAACATT. Translation: CASSLSLRAKNI. The full CDR3 protein reads CASSLSLRAKNIQYF.

This clone was observed at least ten times. The CDR3 end is not reached by the read, which stops 3 residues before it; the germline J gene fills it in. V gene TRBV7-9 combines with J gene TRBJ1-5, with D perhaps TRBD1 (5 bases). The V end lost 6 bases, the J end lost 6 bases, and 12 bases lay between the germline ends. This CDR3 is built from 13 residues. Germline CDR1 reads SEHNR; CDR2 reads FQNEAQ (reference sequence). This CDR3 reads CASSGAGSQPQHF. The CDR3 DNA, read in part, is TGTGCCAGCAGTGGGGCAGGGTCTCAGCCC.